The rows below give T cell receptor beta chains drawn from one sample of a study of vaccination and CD4 T cells after COVID-19. From the PCR reads, TCRdb called clonotypes with MiXCR, one entry per CDR3 protein. Among 11,000 to 15,000 distinct CDR3 sequences, less than 50% were seen once, and the ten largest hold under 20%. These receptors lack a known antigen. Sample: cultured CD4+ T cells from blood. The receptors derive from a human donor with COVID-19. Both conserved end residues are part of each CDR3.

>TRBV20-1|TRBJ2-7
CSATPTGAGAHYEQYF
>TRBV12-3/TRBV12-4|TRBJ1-1
CASSLQVVRDTEAFF
>TRBV6-1|TRBJ2-5
CASSLQGAVETQYF
>TRBV12-5|TRBJ1-1
CASGSQGTNTEAFF
>TRBV11-3|TRBJ1-6
CASSLGYNSPLHF
>TRBV7-8|TRBJ2-7
CASSLVTDEQYF
>TRBV18|TRBJ1-2
CASSPSAGYNYGYTF
>TRBV6-1|TRBJ1-5
CASSEVKQPQHF
>TRBV12-3/TRBV12-4|TRBJ1-5
CASSPDSRQPQHF
>TRBV11-3|TRBJ2-3
CASSTRTGTGTDTQYF
>TRBV12-3/TRBV12-4|TRBJ1-2
CASSFRWQEGGYTF
>TRBV6-5|TRBJ1-2
CASSYWQTGDGYGYTF
>TRBV7-9|TRBJ2-7
CASSFTGTGSEQYF
>TRBV27|TRBJ1-1
CASSRQGSPEAFF
>TRBV24-1|TRBJ2-3
CATRAGARGSSDTQYF
>TRBV11-2|TRBJ2-3
CASSLGTASTDTQYF
>TRBV20-1|TRBJ1-2
CSARAGQNYGYTF
>TRBV18|TRBJ2-2
CASSPGRQETGELFF
>TRBV11-2|TRBJ2-1
CASSLDPAGGPSQFF
>TRBV4-2|TRBJ1-5
CASSQDPVTNQPQHF
>TRBV7-2|TRBJ1-1
CASTLRGTSNTEAFF
>TRBV2|TRBJ1-3
CASSGIGSSGNTIYF
>TRBV6-5|TRBJ2-2
CASSYQTSGGVGGELFF
>TRBV20-1|TRBJ1-2
CSAAGTENYGYTF
>TRBV7-6|NA
CASTLGVLSSEQYF
>TRBV10-3|TRBJ1-6
CAITGQINSPLHF
>TRBV11-1|TRBJ2-3
CASSLAGRASTDTQYF
>TRBV5-1|TRBJ2-5
CASSLDRGAQETQYF
>TRBV20-1|TRBJ2-7
CSATRDSSYEQYF